This T cell receptor beta chain was recovered during a study of cytotoxic CD8 clonotypes in ibrutinib-treated CLL. Study-level information: Response was recorded as partial in 24 patients and complete in 2; at median around 70 months, approximately 14 remained remitted and some 12 had progressed.

Deep sequencing aimed at 1 in 200,000 to 1 in 1 million T cells' resolution. Some clones are missing from TCRdb's copy, which holds only in-frame ones; the method was immunoSEQ multiplex PCR. There are about 330,000 clones in the sample; over 55% occur only once, and roughly 6% lies in the top ten. The CDR3 contains 15 residues. CDR1 SGHRS and CDR2 YFSETQ come from the germline V gene. V lost 4 bases, J lost 2 bases, and 5 bases stayed unmatched. The sequencing here drew on PBMCs, taken after 36 months of ibrutinib treatment. The sequence was collected from a human donor with chronic lymphocytic leukemia. The genes are TRBV5-1 and TRBJ2-7, with 11 bases lining up with TRBD2. The DNA for the CDR3 is TGCGCCAGCAGCCCCGGGACTAGCGGACCCTACGAGCAGTACTTC. The encoded protein is CASSPGTSGPYEQYF.